This T cell receptor (beta chain) was captured by sequencing in a study of identical twins. Each CDR3 protein is one row after TCRdb ran MiXCR on the 5' RACE reads. The sample lists more than 600,000 distinct CDR3 sequences, 15% to 20% occurring once. Germline CDR1 is SGHRS and CDR2 is YFSETQ. Trimming stripped 3 bases from V and 0 bases from J, with 7 bases between. There are 14 residues in the CDR3. These data also formed part of another study, on T cells expressing NK-cell markers.

Source material: PBMCs. The sequence was collected from a woman aged 18-35 years in good health. The chain carries TRBV5-1 and TRBJ2-1; D is unclear. CDR3 protein: CASSSVGSYNEQFF. Here the CDR3 DNA reads TGCGCCAGCAGCTCGGTGGGCTCCTACAATGAGCAGTTCTTC. Drawing the rest from reference TRBV5-1 and TRBJ2-1, the complete variable domain is KAGVTQTPRYLIKTRGQQVTLSCSPISGHRSVSWYQQTPGQGLQFLFEYFSETQRNKGNFPGRFSGRQFSNSRSEMNVSTLELGDSALYLCASSSVGSYNEQFFGPGTRLTVL.